The 26 T cell receptor beta chains below all came from one sample that was sequenced in a study of CD8 T cells in Susac syndrome. cDNA came from roughly 0.47 to 1 ug RNA primed by random hexamers. In TCRdb, the immunoSEQ multiplex PCR reads were re-called with MiXCR into one record per CDR3 protein. The sample lists 250,000 to 350,000 distinct CDR3 sequences; roughly 85% were seen once. The sample taken for sequencing was CD8+ T cells from PBMCs. All receptors derive from a human donor with multiple sclerosis.

The chain joins TRBV28 to TRBJ2-7; TRBD1 is a possible D gene (8 bases). CDR1 and CDR2 from the germline V gene are MDHEN and SYDVKM. V shed 6 bases and J shed 0 bases, with 24 bases lying between them. This CDR3 is 18 amino acids long. The CDR3 reads CASRGVRGPGTTSYEQYF. In DNA form, the CDR3 reads TGTGCCAGCAGGGGGGTCAGGGGGCCCGGGACTACCTCCTACGAGCAGTACTTC.

The chain recombines TRBV6-1 with TRBJ1-2, with TRBD1 identical over 9 bases. The junction had 13 bases not matched to a gene; V was cut back by 6 bases and J by 8 bases. CDR3 size: 15 residues. From germline, CDR1 is MNHNS and CDR2 SASEGT. The CDR3 region has the DNA TGTGCCAGCAGATCCGAGACTTTCGGGACAGGGGGCTACACCTTC. Amino acid sequence: CASRSETFGTGGYTF.

This CDR3 reads CASSLASRERAPNSYEQYF. The CDR3 DNA reads TGCGCCAGCAGCTTGGCCAGCCGTGAGAGGGCTCCTAACTCCTACGAGCAGTACTTC. This chain connects TRBV5-1 to TRBJ2-7; possibly TRBD2 for D (5 bases). CDR1 is SGHRS and CDR2 is YFSETQ in the germline V gene. CDR3 length: 19 residues. V was cut by 0 bases and J by 0 bases, with 22 bases left in between.

The CDR3 sequence is CASSFTQSYEQYF. The CDR3 coding sequence is TGTGCCAGCAGTTTTACACAATCCTACGAGCAGTACTTC. The chain combines TRBV12-3 or TRBV12-4 with TRBJ2-7, with D unclear. V dropped 3 bases and J dropped 1 base, with 7 bases sitting between them. CDR3 length: 13 residues.

This rearrangement joins TRBV20-1 to TRBJ1-5, with D tentatively TRBD1 (5 bases). Looked up from germline, CDR1 is DFQATT and CDR2 is SNEGSKA (reference sequence). The CDR3 runs to 16 residues. Trimming shortened V by 0 bases and J by 3 bases, and 15 bases separated the two germline ends. CDR3 sequence (DNA): TGCAGTGCTAGAGATAGGGACTCTTTGTTCAATCAGCCCCAGCATTTT. This gives the protein CSARDRDSLFNQPQHF.

This clonotype was observed a single time. The J gene is TRBJ2-7, the V gene TRBV4-2, with D perhaps TRBD2 (5 bases). Germline lookup yields CDR1 LGHNA and CDR2 YNFKEQ. V shed 0 bases and J shed 2 bases, with 11 bases lying between them. The CDR3 length is 15 residues. In DNA form, the CDR3 reads TGTGCCAGCAGCCAAGAACCGGGAAGCACCTACGAGCAGTACTTC. This codes for CASSQEPGSTYEQYF.

The chain has TRBV3-1 and TRBJ2-1, with D perhaps TRBD1 (5 bases). Between the trimmed V and J ends, which lost 4 bases and 3 bases, there was a span of 7 bases. CDR1 is LGHDT and CDR2 is YNNKEL in the germline V gene (reference sequence). The CDR3 sequence is 13 residues long. Here the CDR3 DNA reads TGTGCCAGCAGCCGCAGGGACTACAATGAGCAGTTCTTC. Translation gives CASSRRDYNEQFF.

This chain connects TRBV12-3 or TRBV12-4 to TRBJ1-5; D is undetermined. This CDR3 contains 12 residues. The V end was cut by 6 bases, the J end by 5 bases, with 8 bases between. CDR3 loop: CASSPSDQPQHF. CDR3 DNA sequence: TGTGCCAGCAGCCCTTCAGATCAGCCCCAGCATTTT.

This clonotype was seen a handful of times. The genes are TRBV12-3 or TRBV12-4 and TRBJ2-1; D is unresolved. The CDR3 totals 11 residues. V shed 6 bases and J shed 7 bases, with 7 bases lying between them. CDR3 DNA sequence: TGTGCCAGCAGCTTAACGAATGAGCAGTTCTTC. Its protein is CASSLTNEQFF.

The chain carries TRBV11-2 and TRBJ2-1; the D gene could be TRBD1 or TRBD2 (7 bases each). The CDR3 has 14 residues. Trimming pared 6 bases from V and 7 bases from J, leaving 16 bases between. Looked up from germline, CDR1 is SGHAT and CDR2 is FQNNGV. The CDR3 here is CASRVRGEGNEQFF. CDR3 in DNA: TGTGCCAGCAGGGTCAGGGGGGAGGGTAATGAGCAGTTCTTC.

The CDR3 is CASSENGQGSNYGYTF. For the CDR3, the DNA is TGCGCCAGCAGTGAGAATGGACAGGGATCTAACTATGGCTACACCTTC. The rearrangement uses TRBV10-2 and TRBJ1-2; 8 bases are a match to TRBD1. This CDR3 spans 16 amino acids. Germline lookup yields CDR1 WSHSY and CDR2 SAAADI. V lost 2 bases to trimming and J lost 0 bases; unmatched junction nucleotides: 5.

CDR3 DNA sequence: TGTGCCAGCTGCTTTGCGGGAGGGAGAGAGACCCAGTACTTC. Translating gives CASCFAGGRETQYF. The chain employs TRBV27 and TRBJ2-5, with 9 bases lining up with TRBD2. The CDR3 runs 14 residues. The ends lost 8 bases at V and 4 bases at J; junction bases unmatched: 8. Germline V lookup: CDR1 MNHEY, CDR2 SMNVEV (reference sequence).

V is TRBV7-2 and J is TRBJ2-2; weak D call: TRBD1 (7 bases). Trimming stripped 10 bases from V and 4 bases from J, with 19 bases between. The CDR3 loop spans 15 amino acids. In germline, CDR1 is SGHTA, CDR2 FQGNSA. The CDR3 nucleotides are TGTGCCACCCTTCAGGGGGGACTCCCCACCGGGGAGCTGTTTTTT. Encoded protein: CATLQGGLPTGELFF.

This clonotype was seen only a few times. The chain uses TRBV6-5 and TRBJ1-4; D is uncertain. Germline lookup yields CDR1 MNHEY and CDR2 SVGAGI. CDR3 size: 16 residues. V was cut by 0 bases and J by 0 bases, with 8 bases left in between. The DNA of the CDR3 is TGTGCCAGCAGTTACTCCCCTCATCCAACTAATGAAAAACTGTTTTTT. Translation gives CASSYSPHPTNEKLFF.

This clonotype occurred a few times. The CDR3 protein is CASSTGNEQFF. The CDR3 region has the DNA TGTGCCAGCAGCACCGGGAATGAGCAGTTCTTC. The chain has TRBV7-9 and TRBJ2-1; D not certain. The CDR3 length is 11 residues. V shed 5 bases and J shed 7 bases, with 6 bases lying between them. The germline V gene has CDR1 SEHNR and CDR2 FQNEAQ (reference sequence). The variable domain in full, with the rest retrieved from reference TRBV7-9 and TRBJ2-1, is DTGVSQNPRHKITKRGQNVTFRCDPISEHNRLYWYRQTLGQGPEFLTYFQNEAQLEKSRLLSDRFSAERPKGSFSTLEIQRTEQGDSAMYLCASSTGNEQFFGPGTRLTVL.

The chain carries TRBV29-1 and TRBJ2-3, with D uncertain. There are 11 residues in the CDR3. Between the trimmed V and J ends, which lost 1 base and 5 bases, there was a span of 4 bases. CDR1 and CDR2 from the germline V gene are SQVTM and ANQGSEA. CDR3 bases: TGCAGCGTTGAAGCTCTAGATACGCAGTATTTT. It is translated as CSVEALDTQYF.

The V and J genes are TRBV11-2 and TRBJ2-1, with TRBD2 matching over 8 bases. The CDR3 is 15 residues long. The V and J ends lost 5 bases and 12 bases, in that order; junction bases with no gene match: 15. Germline CDR1 is SGHAT and CDR2 is FQNNGV. CDR3 sequence: CASSPLQLAREGQFF. The DNA for the CDR3 is TGTGCCAGCAGCCCGTTACAGTTAGCCCGGGAGGGGCAGTTCTTC.

The rearrangement joins TRBV10-3 to TRBJ2-7; 10 bases line up with TRBD2. Germline values: CDR1 ENHRY, CDR2 SYGVKD. The CDR3 contains 15 residues. Trimming removed 3 bases from V and 5 bases from J; junction bases left unmatched: 7. CDR3 in DNA: TGTGCCATCAGTGACCCCGGGACTAGCGTCAACGAGCAGTACTTC. The encoded protein is CAISDPGTSVNEQYF.

This clonotype has a handful of counts. This rearrangement joins TRBV6-1 to TRBJ1-1, with 9 positions matching TRBD1. Trimming cost V 6 bases and J 11 bases; bases outside gene matches: 4. This CDR3 has 11 amino acids. Germline V gene data show CDR1 as MNHNS and CDR2 as SASEGT. The CDR3: CASRDRGGAFF. The CDR3 coding sequence is TGTGCCAGCAGGGACAGGGGAGGCGCTTTCTTT.

The V gene is TRBV12-3 or TRBV12-4, the J gene TRBJ2-5, with 7 bases fitting TRBD2. Trimming removed 8 bases from V and 12 bases from J; junction bases left unmatched: 9. This CDR3 has 11 residues. CDR3 residues: CASAGGGTEYF. The CDR3 coding sequence is TGTGCCAGCGCTGGGGGGGGGACTGAGTACTTC.

This clonotype was counted a single time. V is TRBV11-1 and J is TRBJ2-3, with 9 bases fitting TRBD1. The germline CDR1 and CDR2 sequences are SGHAT and FQDESV (reference sequence). V was clipped by 5 bases and J by 11 bases; unmatched bases: 5. This CDR3 spans 12 amino acids. The CDR3 nucleotides read TGTGCCAGCAGCAACCGGGACAGGGAGCAGTATTTT. Its protein is CASSNRDREQYF.

This chain links TRBV4-1 with TRBJ1-1; D is possibly TRBD1 (6 bases). The V and J ends lost 5 bases and 6 bases respectively, with 13 bases between them. CDR3 size: 13 residues. Germline CDR1 reads MGHRA; CDR2 reads YSYEKL. CDR3 DNA: TGCGCCAGCAGCTATATAGGACAGTCTGAAGCTTTCTTT. Amino acid sequence: CASSYIGQSEAFF.

The rearrangement uses TRBV28 and TRBJ2-1; 7 bases fit TRBD2. V was pared by 6 bases and J by 5 bases, with 16 bases of the junction left unmatched. Germline V gives CDR1 MDHEN, CDR2 SYDVKM. The CDR3 covers 17 residues. CDR3 in DNA: TGTGCCAGCAGCCCAGATACGCTCGCGGGAGACAACAATGAGCAGTTCTTC. It yields the protein CASSPDTLAGDNNEQFF.

The chain couples TRBV7-9 to TRBJ1-5; D might be TRBD1 (6 bases). The V gene's germline CDR1 is SEHNR and CDR2 FQNEAQ (reference sequence). V was shortened by 4 bases and J by 6 bases, with 13 bases between the two germline ends. CDR3 length: 14 amino acids. The CDR3 nucleotides are TGTGCCAGCAGCTCCCCAGGGGCCGGTCAGCCCCAGCATTTT. Encoded protein: CASSSPGAGQPQHF.

This chain joins TRBV10-3 and TRBJ2-3, with TRBD2 matching 14 bases. The CDR3 covers 16 residues. CDR1 is ENHRY, CDR2 SYGVKD, per germline. V shed 4 bases, J shed 4 bases, and the junction held 4 bases outside the gene matches. CDR3 residues: CAISGGTSGRPDTQYF. CDR3 nucleotides: TGTGCCATCAGTGGGGGGACTAGCGGGAGACCAGATACGCAGTATTTT.

The rearrangement uses TRBV11-2 and TRBJ2-1; 9 bases align to TRBD2. V was pared by 3 bases and J by 0 bases, with 12 bases of the junction left unmatched. There are 19 residues in the CDR3. Germline V CDR1 and CDR2: SGHAT, FQNNGV. The CDR3: CASSFLPGLAESSYNEQFF. In nucleotides, the CDR3 is TGTGCCAGCAGCTTCCTACCGGGACTAGCTGAAAGCTCCTACAATGAGCAGTTCTTC.